Here is one T cell receptor (beta chain) with its context. The entry originates in a study of shared clonotypes between healthy human individuals. Naive CD8 cells lacked CD45RO and underwent positive selection for CCR7, leaving out terminally differentiated effector memory CD45RA+ cells. Donation came from healthy HIV-negative adults that had no recent acute infections or vaccinations. The method was immunoSEQ multiplex PCR; TCRdb's version includes in-frame clones alone and lacks a portion of them. The sample shows some 2 million clones, roughly 94% of them seen only once. Germline V gene lookup returns CDR1 SGHVS and CDR2 FQNEAQ. Trimming cost V 5 bases and J 2 bases; bases outside gene matches: 2. This CDR3 region has 15 residues.

The receptor comes from a man between 18 and 29 years old in good health. The V gene is TRBV7-8, the J gene TRBJ2-7, with TRBD2 matching 14 bases. The specimen sequenced was naive CD8+ T cells sorted from blood. The CDR3 DNA reads as TGTGCCAGCAGCCCGGGACTAGCGGGGGCCTACGAGCAGTACTTC. It specifies CASSPGLAGAYEQYF.